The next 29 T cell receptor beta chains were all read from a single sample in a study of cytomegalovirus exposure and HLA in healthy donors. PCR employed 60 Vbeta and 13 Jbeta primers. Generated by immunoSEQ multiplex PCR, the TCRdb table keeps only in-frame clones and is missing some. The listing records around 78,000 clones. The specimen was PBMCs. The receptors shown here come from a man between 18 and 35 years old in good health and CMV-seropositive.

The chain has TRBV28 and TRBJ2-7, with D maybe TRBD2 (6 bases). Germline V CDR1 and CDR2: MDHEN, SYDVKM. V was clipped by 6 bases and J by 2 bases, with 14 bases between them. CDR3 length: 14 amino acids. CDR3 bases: TGTGCCAGCAGCCCTCTAGCGCCTACCTACGAGCAGTACTTC. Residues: CASSPLAPTYEQYF.

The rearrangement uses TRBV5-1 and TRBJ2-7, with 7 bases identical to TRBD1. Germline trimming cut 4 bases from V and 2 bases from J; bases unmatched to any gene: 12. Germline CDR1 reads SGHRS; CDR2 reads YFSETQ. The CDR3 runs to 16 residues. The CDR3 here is CASSTGTGVGAYEQYF. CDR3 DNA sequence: TGCGCCAGCAGCACCGGAACAGGGGTGGGCGCCTACGAGCAGTACTTC.

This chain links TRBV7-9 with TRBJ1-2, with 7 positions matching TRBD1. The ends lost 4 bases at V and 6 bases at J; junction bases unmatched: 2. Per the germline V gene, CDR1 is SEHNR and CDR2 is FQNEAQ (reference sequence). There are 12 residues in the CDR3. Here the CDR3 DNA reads TGTGCCAGCAGCTCGACAGGGAATGGCTACACCTTC. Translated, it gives CASSSTGNGYTF.

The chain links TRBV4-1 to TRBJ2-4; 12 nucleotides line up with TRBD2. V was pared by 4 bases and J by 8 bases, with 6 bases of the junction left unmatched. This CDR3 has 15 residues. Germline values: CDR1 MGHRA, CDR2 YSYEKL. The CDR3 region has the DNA TGCGCCAGCAGCCGACTAGCGGGAGAGGGGGACATTCAGTACTTC. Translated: CASSRLAGEGDIQYF.

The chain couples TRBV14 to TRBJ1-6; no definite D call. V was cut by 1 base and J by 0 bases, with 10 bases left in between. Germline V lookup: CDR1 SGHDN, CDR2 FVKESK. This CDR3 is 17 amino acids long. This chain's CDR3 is CASSQGPAGSYNSPLHF. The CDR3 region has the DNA TGTGCCAGCAGCCAAGGTCCCGCGGGCTCCTATAATTCACCCCTCCACTTT.

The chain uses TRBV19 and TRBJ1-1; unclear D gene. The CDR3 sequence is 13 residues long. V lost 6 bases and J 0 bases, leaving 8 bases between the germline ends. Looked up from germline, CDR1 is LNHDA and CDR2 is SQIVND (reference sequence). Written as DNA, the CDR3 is TGTGCCAGTAGGGTCAGAATGAACACTGAAGCTTTCTTT. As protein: CASRVRMNTEAFF. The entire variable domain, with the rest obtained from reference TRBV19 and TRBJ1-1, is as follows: DGGITQSPKYLFRKEGQNVTLSCEQNLNHDAMYWYRQDPGQGLRLIYYSQIVNDFQKGDIAEGYSVSREKKESFPLTVTSAQKNPTAFYLCASRVRMNTEAFFGQGTRLTVV.

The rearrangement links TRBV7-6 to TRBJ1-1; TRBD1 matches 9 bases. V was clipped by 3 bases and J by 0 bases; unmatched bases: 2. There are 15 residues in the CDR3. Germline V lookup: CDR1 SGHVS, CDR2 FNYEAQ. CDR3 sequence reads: CASSFDRGVNTEAFF. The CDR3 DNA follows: TGTGCCAGCAGCTTTGACAGGGGGGTGAACACTGAAGCTTTCTTT.

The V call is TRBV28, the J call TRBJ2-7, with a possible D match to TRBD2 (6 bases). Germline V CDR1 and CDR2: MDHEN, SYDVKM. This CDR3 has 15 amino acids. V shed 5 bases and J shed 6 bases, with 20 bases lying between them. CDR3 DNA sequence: TGTGCCAGCAGTCCCCCGACCGGGAGTTACCCCGAGCAGTACTTC. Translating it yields CASSPPTGSYPEQYF. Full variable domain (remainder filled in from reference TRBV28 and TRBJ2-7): DVKVTQSSRYLVKRTGEKVFLECVQDMDHENMFWYRQDPGLGLRLIYFSYDVKMKEKGDIPEGYSVSREKKERFSLILESASTNQTSMYLCASSPPTGSYPEQYFGPGTRLTVT.

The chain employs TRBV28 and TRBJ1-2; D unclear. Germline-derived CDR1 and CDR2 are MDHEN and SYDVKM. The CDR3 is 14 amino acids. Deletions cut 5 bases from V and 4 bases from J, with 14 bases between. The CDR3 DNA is TGTGCCAGCAGTCCCCCGGGGTGGGGCTATGGCTACACCTTC. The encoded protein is CASSPPGWGYGYTF.

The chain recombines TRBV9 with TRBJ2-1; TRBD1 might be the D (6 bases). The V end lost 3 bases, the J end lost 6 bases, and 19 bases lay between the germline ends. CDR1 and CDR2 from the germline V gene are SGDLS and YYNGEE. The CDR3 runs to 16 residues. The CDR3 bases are TGTGCCAGCAGCGCACACGGGACACCTGAACCCAATGAGCAGTTCTTC. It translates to CASSAHGTPEPNEQFF.

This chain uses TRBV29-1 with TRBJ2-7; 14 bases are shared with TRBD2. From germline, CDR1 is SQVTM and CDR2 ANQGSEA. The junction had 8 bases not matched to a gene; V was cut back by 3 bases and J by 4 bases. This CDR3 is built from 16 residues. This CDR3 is CSVEGTSGSVAYEQYF. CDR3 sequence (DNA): TGCAGCGTTGAGGGGACTAGCGGGAGTGTCGCGTACGAGCAGTACTTC.

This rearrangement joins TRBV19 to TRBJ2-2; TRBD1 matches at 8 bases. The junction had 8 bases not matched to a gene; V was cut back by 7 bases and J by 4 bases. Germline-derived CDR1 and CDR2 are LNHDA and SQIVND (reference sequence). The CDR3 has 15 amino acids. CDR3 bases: TGTGCCAGTACCCTCGACAGGGGAAGCACCGGGGAGCTGTTTTTT. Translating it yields CASTLDRGSTGELFF.

The CDR3 DNA reads as TGTGCCTGGAGTGGCGCACAGGGTTGGAGCACTGAAGCTTTCTTT. This gives the protein CAWSGAQGWSTEAFF. The genes are TRBV30 and TRBJ1-1; D may be TRBD1 (6 bases). Germline CDR1 and CDR2: GTSNPN and SVGIG (reference sequence). Trimming left V 1 base short and J 4 bases short, with 16 bases between. The CDR3 has 15 amino acids. The variable domain in full, with the rest retrieved from reference TRBV30 and TRBJ1-1, is SQTIHQWPATLVQPVGSPLSLECTVEGTSNPNLYWYRQAAGRGLQLLFYSVGIGQISSEVPQNLSASRPQDRQFILSSKKLLLSDSGFYLCAWSGAQGWSTEAFFGQGTRLTVV.

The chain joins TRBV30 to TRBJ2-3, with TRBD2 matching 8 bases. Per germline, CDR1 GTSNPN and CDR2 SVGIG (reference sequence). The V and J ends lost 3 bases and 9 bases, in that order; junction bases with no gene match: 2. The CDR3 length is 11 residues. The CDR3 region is CAWSLAGTQYF. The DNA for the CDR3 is TGTGCCTGGAGCTTAGCGGGGACGCAGTATTTT.

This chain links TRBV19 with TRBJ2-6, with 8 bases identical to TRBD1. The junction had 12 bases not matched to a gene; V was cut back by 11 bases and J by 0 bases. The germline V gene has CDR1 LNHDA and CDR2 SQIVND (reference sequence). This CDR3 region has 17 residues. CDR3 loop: CASDRGFDSSGANVLTF. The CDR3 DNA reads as TGTGCCTCAGACAGGGGCTTCGACTCCTCTGGGGCCAACGTCCTGACTTTC.

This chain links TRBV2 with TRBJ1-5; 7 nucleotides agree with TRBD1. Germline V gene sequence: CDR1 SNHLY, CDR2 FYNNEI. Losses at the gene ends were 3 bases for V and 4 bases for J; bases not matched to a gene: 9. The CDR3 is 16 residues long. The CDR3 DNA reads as TGTGCCAGCAGTGACATCGGACAGGCGATTAATCAGCCCCAGCATTTT. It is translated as CASSDIGQAINQPQHF.

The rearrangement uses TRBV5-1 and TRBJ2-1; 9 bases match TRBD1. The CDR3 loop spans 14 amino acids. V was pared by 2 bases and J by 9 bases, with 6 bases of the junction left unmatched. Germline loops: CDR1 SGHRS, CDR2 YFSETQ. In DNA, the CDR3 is TGCGCCAGCAGCTTAGAACAGGGGGCCGGTGAGCAGTTCTTC. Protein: CASSLEQGAGEQFF. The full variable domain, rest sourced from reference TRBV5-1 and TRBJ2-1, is KAGVTQTPRYLIKTRGQQVTLSCSPISGHRSVSWYQQTPGQGLQFLFEYFSETQRNKGNFPGRFSGRQFSNSRSEMNVSTLELGDSALYLCASSLEQGAGEQFFGPGTRLTVL.

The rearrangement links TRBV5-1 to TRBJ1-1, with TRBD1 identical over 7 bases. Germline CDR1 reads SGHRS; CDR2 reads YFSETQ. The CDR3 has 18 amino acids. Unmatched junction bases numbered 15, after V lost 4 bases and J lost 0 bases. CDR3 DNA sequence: TGCGCCAGCAGCCTAGAACAGGGGATTTGGGGCATGAACACTGAAGCTTTCTTT. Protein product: CASSLEQGIWGMNTEAFF.

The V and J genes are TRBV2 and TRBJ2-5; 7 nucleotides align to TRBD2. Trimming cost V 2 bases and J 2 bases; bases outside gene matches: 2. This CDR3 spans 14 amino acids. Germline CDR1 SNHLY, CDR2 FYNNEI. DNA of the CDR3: TGTGCCAGCAGTGAACCGGGACTACAAGAGACCCAGTACTTC. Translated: CASSEPGLQETQYF.

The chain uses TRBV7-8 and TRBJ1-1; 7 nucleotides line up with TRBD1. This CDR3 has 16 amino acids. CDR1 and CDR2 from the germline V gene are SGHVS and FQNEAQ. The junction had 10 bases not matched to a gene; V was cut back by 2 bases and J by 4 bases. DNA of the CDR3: TGTGCCAGCAGCTTAATAACAGGGGATGGGCGCACTGAAGCTTTCTTT. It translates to CASSLITGDGRTEAFF. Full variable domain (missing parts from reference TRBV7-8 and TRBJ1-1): GAGVSQSPRYKVAKRGQDVALRCDPISGHVSLFWYQQALGQGPEFLTYFQNEAQLDKSGLPSDRFFAERPEGSVSTLKIQRTQQEDSAVYLCASSLITGDGRTEAFFGQGTRLTVV.

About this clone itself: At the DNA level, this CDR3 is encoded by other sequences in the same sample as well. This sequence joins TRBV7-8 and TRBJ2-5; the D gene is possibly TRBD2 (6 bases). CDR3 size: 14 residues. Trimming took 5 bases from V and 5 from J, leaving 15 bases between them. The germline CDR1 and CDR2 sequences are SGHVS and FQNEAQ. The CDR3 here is CASSRRVGGETQYF. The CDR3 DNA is TGTGCCAGCAGCCGAAGGGTCGGAGGGGAGACCCAGTACTTC.

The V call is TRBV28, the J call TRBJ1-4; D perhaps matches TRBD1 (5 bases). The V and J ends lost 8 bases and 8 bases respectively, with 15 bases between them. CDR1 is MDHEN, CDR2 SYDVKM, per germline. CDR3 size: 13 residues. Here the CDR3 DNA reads TGTGCCAGCTCGGGAGGGGCGAGAGAAAAACTGTTTTTT. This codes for CASSGGAREKLFF.

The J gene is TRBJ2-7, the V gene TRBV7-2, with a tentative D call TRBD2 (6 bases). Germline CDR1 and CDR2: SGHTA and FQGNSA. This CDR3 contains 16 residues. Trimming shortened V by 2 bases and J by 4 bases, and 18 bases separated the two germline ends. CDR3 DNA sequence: TGTGCCAGCAGCTTATACCCGGGGGTTATGAAATACGAGCAGTACTTC. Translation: CASSLYPGVMKYEQYF.

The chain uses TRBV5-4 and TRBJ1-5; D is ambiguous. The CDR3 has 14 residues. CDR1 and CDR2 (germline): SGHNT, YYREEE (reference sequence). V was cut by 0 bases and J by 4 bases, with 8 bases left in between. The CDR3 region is CASSLDGGNQPQHF. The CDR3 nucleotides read TGTGCCAGCAGCTTGGATGGCGGAAATCAGCCCCAGCATTTT.

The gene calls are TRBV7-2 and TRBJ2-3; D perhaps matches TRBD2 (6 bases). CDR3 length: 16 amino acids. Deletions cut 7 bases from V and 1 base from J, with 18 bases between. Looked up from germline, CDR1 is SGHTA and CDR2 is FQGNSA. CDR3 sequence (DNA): TGTGCCAGCATCCGAAGAATAGGCGGGGGCACAGATACGCAGTATTTT. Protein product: CASIRRIGGGTDTQYF.

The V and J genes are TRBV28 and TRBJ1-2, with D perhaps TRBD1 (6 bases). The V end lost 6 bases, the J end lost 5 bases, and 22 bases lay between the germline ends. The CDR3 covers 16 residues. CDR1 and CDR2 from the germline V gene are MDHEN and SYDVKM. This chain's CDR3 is CASRRLDSDRPYGYTF. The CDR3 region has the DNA TGTGCCAGCAGGCGTTTGGACAGTGACCGACCATATGGCTACACCTTC.

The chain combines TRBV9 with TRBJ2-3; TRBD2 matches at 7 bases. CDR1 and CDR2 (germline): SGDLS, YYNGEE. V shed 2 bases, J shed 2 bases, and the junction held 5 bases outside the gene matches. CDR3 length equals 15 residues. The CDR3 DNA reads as TGTGCCAGCAGCGTTTCCGGGACTATCACAGATACGCAGTATTTT. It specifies CASSVSGTITDTQYF. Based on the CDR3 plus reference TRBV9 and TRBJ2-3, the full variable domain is DSGVTQTPKHLITATGQRVTLRCSPRSGDLSVYWYQQSLDQGLQFLIQYYNGEERAKGNILERFSAQQFPDLHSELNLSSLELGDSALYFCASSVSGTITDTQYFGPGTRLTVL.

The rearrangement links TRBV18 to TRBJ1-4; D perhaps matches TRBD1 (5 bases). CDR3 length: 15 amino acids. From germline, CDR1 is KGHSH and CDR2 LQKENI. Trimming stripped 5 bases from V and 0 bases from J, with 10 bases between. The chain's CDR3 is CASSSDRATNEKLFF. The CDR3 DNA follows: TGTGCCAGCTCATCAGACAGAGCAACTAATGAAAAACTGTTTTTT.

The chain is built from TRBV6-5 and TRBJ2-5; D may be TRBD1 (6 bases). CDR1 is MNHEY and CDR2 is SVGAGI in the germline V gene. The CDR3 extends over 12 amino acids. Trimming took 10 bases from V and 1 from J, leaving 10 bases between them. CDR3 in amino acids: CATQGTQETQYF. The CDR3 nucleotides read TGTGCCACCCAGGGGACCCAAGAGACCCAGTACTTC.